A selection of T cell receptor beta chains follows, all from one sample in a study of T cells after yellow fever vaccination. A single record per CDR3 protein comes from TCRdb applying MiXCR to the 5' RACE reads. In the table there are more than 450,000 distinct CDR3 sequences, about a fifth of which are singletons. Sequencing was performed on PBMCs, taken approximately 22 days after the first yellow fever vaccination. These receptors were obtained from a man aged 18 to 30 who received the YFV17D yellow fever vaccine. CDR3s include the opening cysteine and the closing phenylalanine or tryptophan. The order of the fields is CDR3 length, V gene, J gene, clone size, D gene, CDR3 protein, CDR3 DNA. The D gene is left open where the match is weak. Only part of the rows carry a size: once, few, many, or a class if the clone is expanded.

cdr3_length: 14
v_call: TRBV5-1
j_call: TRBJ1-2
clone_size: many
d_call: NA
cdr3_aa: CASSVTSGGRGYTF
cdr3_nt: TGCGCCAGCAGCGTAACATCGGGGGGCCGTGGCTACACCTTC

cdr3_length: 17
v_call: TRBV12-3/TRBV12-4
j_call: TRBJ2-1
clone_size: NA
d_call: NA
cdr3_aa: CASTNGRRTSIRNEQFF
cdr3_nt: TGTGCCAGCACCAACGGACGCAGGACTTCGATTCGCAATGAGCAGTTCTTC

cdr3_length: 14
v_call: TRBV29-1
j_call: TRBJ2-3
clone_size: few
d_call: NA
cdr3_aa: CSVVIVGGTDTQYF
cdr3_nt: TGCAGCGTTGTAATCGTTGGGGGCACAGATACGCAGTATTTT

cdr3_length: 16
v_call: TRBV5-4
j_call: TRBJ2-3
clone_size: NA
d_call: TRBD1
cdr3_aa: CASSVPGQRSTDTQYF
cdr3_nt: TGTGCCAGCAGCGTACCGGGACAGCGAAGCACAGATACGCAGTATTTT

cdr3_length: 13
v_call: TRBV12-3/TRBV12-4
j_call: TRBJ1-2
clone_size: NA
d_call: NA
cdr3_aa: CASSFGYRYGYTF
cdr3_nt: TGTGCCAGCAGTTTTGGGTATCGCTATGGCTACACCTTC

cdr3_length: 14
v_call: TRBV6-1
j_call: TRBJ2-1
clone_size: few
d_call: NA
cdr3_aa: CASSPNRGYNEQFF
cdr3_nt: TGTGCCAGCAGCCCGAACCGGGGGTACAATGAGCAGTTCTTC

cdr3_length: 13
v_call: TRBV4-2
j_call: TRBJ2-2
clone_size: NA
d_call: TRBD2
cdr3_aa: CASSQASGRELFF
cdr3_nt: TGTGCCAGCAGCCAAGCTAGCGGCAGGGAGCTGTTTTTT

cdr3_length: 14
v_call: TRBV24-1
j_call: TRBJ2-1
clone_size: NA
d_call: NA
cdr3_aa: CATSDRGSHNEQFF
cdr3_nt: TGTGCCACCAGTGACCGCGGGTCTCACAATGAGCAGTTCTTC

cdr3_length: 16
v_call: TRBV6-1
j_call: TRBJ1-4
clone_size: NA
d_call: TRBD1
cdr3_aa: CASTRTAGGKDEKLFF
cdr3_nt: TGTGCCAGCACTCGAACCGCAGGGGGGAAGGATGAAAAACTGTTTTTT

cdr3_length: 18
v_call: TRBV5-5
j_call: TRBJ2-5
clone_size: NA
d_call: TRBD2
cdr3_aa: CASSLGVSGGLREETQYF
cdr3_nt: TGTGCCAGCAGCTTGGGAGTTAGCGGGGGCTTAAGAGAAGAGACCCAGTACTTC